This entry lists 4 T cell receptor beta chains sequenced from one sample in a study of T cell responses to AZD1222 COVID-19 vaccine. Method: immunoSEQ multiplex PCR; TCRdb's copy keeps in-frame clones and lacks some. The table has roughly 150,000 clones, approximately 91% seen once; the top ten hold roughly 6.9%. Sequenced material: peripheral blood, taken after recovery from COVID-19. Receptors originate from an adult who had recovered from COVID-19.

This chain uses TRBV5-4 with TRBJ2-1; 10 nucleotides match TRBD1. The germline V gene encodes CDR1 SGHNT and CDR2 YYREEE (reference sequence). CDR3 length equals 15 residues. V shed 7 bases and J 3 bases; nucleotides not matched to a gene: 7. The CDR3 is CASHLRDRGYNEQFF. Here the CDR3 DNA reads TGTGCCAGCCACCTCCGGGACAGGGGCTACAATGAGCAGTTCTTC. Full variable domain (remainder filled in from reference TRBV5-4 and TRBJ2-1): ETGVTQSPTHLIKTRGQQVTLRCSSQSGHNTVSWYQQALGQGPQFIFQYYREEENGRGNFPPRFSGLQFPNYSSELNVNALELDDSALYLCASHLRDRGYNEQFFGPGTRLTVL.

This chain connects TRBV11-1 to TRBJ2-7; 10 nucleotides match TRBD1. Germline assignment: CDR1 SGHAT and CDR2 FQDESV (reference sequence). The CDR3 has 14 amino acids. J was trimmed by 4 bases and V by 4 bases; bases with no gene match: 4. CDR3 DNA sequence: TGTGCCAGCAGCTCCCGGGACAGGGGATACGAGCAGTACTTC. Amino acid sequence: CASSSRDRGYEQYF.

V gene TRBV6-5 combines with J gene TRBJ2-5; TRBD1 matches at 7 bases. Germline loops: CDR1 MNHEY, CDR2 SVGAGI. The junction had 5 bases not matched to a gene; V was cut back by 6 bases and J by 4 bases. The CDR3 runs to 13 residues. The CDR3 DNA reads TGTGCCAGCAGACAGGGGATCGGAGAGACCCAGTACTTC. It is translated as CASRQGIGETQYF.

J is TRBJ1-5 and V is TRBV27; a weak D match, TRBD1 (5 bases). Germline V gene lookup returns CDR1 MNHEY and CDR2 SMNVEV (reference sequence). The CDR3 totals 14 residues. Trimming cost V 5 bases and J 7 bases, with 15 bases left between them. The CDR3 nucleotides are TGTGCCAGCAGTATGGACAATGGGGGACAGCCCCAGCATTTT. It codes for CASSMDNGGQPQHF.